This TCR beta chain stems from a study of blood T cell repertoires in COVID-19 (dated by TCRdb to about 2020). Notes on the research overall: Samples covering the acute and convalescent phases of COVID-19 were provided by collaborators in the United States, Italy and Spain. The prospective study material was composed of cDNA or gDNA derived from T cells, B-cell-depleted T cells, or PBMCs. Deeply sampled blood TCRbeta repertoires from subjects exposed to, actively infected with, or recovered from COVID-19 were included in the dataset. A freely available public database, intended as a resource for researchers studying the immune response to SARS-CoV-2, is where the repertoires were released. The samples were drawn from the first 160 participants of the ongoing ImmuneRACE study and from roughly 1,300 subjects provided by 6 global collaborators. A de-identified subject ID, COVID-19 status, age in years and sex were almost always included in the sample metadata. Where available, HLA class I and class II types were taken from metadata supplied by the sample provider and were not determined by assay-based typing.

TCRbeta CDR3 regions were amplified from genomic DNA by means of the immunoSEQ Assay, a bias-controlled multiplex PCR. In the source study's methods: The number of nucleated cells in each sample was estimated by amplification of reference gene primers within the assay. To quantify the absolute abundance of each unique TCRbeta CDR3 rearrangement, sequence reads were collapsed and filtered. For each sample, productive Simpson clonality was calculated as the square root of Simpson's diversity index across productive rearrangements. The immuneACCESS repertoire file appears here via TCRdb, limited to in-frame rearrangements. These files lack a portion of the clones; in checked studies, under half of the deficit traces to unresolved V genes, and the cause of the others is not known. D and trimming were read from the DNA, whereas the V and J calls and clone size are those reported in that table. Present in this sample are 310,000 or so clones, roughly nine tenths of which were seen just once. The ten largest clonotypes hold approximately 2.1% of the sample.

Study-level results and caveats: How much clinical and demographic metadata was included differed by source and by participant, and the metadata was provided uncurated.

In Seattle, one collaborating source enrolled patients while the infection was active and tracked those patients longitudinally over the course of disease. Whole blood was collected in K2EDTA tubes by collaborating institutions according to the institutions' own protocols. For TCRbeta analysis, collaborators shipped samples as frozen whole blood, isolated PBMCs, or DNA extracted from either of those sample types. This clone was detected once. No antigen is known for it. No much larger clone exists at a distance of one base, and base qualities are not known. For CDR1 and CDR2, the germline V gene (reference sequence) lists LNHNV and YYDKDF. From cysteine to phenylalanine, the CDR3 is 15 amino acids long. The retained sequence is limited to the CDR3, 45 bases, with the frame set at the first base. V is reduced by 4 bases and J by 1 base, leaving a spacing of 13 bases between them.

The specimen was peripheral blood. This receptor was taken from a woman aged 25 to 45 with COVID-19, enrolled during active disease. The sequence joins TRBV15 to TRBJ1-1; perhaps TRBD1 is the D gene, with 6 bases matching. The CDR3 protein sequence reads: CATSTLRGGNTEAFF. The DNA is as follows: TGTGCCACCAGCACCCTAAGGGGGGGGAACACTGAAGCTTTCTTT.